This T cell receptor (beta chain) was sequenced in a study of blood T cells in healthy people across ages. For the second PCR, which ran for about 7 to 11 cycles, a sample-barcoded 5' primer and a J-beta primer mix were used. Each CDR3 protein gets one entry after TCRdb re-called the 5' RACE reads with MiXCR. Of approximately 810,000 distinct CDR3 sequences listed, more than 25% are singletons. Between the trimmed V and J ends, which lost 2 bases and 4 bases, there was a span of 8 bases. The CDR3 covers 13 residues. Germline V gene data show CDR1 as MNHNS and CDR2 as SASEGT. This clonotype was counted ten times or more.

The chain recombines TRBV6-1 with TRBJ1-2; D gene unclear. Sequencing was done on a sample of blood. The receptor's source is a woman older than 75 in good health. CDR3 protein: CASSEQEGYGYTF. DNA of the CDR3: TGTGCCAGCAGTGAACAGGAGGGCTATGGCTACACCTTC.